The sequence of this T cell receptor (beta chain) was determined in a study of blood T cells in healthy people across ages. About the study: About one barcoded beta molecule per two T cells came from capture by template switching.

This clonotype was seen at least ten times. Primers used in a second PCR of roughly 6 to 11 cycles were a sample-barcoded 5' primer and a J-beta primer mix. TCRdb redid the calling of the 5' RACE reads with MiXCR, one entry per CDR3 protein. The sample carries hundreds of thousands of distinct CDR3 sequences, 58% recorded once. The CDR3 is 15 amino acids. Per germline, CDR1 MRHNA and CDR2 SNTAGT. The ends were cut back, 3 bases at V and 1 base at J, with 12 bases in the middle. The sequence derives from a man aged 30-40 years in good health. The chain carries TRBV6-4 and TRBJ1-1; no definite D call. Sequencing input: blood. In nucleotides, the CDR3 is TGTGCCAGCAGTGAGGGCGTGGACCCGAACACTGAAGCTTTCTTT. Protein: CASSEGVDPNTEAFF.